Sequencing of this T cell receptor (beta chain) was carried out in a study of T cell responses to AZD1222 COVID-19 vaccine (dated by TCRdb to the early 2020s). Turning to the overall study: AZD1222 recipients with second doses at about 4 weeks or about 12 weeks were pooled, because spike-specific TCR depth and breadth did not differ between schedules. Trial participants were enrolled by age into subgroups of 18-55, 56-69 and 70-plus years, and around 150, 28 and 57 TCR-sequenced participants, respectively, were included in these subgroups. TCR sequencing covered about 230 trial participants: 200 to 210 given two doses of AZD1222 and around 25 given two doses of MenACWY control vaccine. Broader findings and caveats from the paper: A significant rise in spike-specific TCR breadth and depth was observed after two AZD1222 doses relative to day 0 and relative to MenACWY recipients. The 56-69-year group was small, and its depth increase did not reach significance, likely because of low power. Reportedly, almost half of the unique spike-specific TCRs recognized epitopes lying outside the regions that are mutated in the B.1.351 and B.1.1.7 variants. The whole spike protein was spanned by vaccine-associated CD4 TCRs, and dominant responses were seen in regions 160-218 and 743-854. Because no day 14 peak-response samples were available, the repertoires could be characterized only after the peak T cell response. Participants were mostly white British and included more females than males, and it was suggested by the authors that clonal diversity may have been underestimated. Conclusions about previously exposed vaccinees were limited because only six or seven AZD1222 recipients were SARS-CoV-2 seropositive at baseline.

The CDR3 regions of human TCRbeta chains were subjected to immunosequencing. In the source study's methods: Repertoire TCRs were matched against a reference library of SARS-CoV-2-specific TCRs generated with the MIRA antigen-specificity platform. Breadth was defined as the fraction of unique TCRs that were SARS-CoV-2-associated, and depth was defined as the fraction of total T cells that were SARS-CoV-2-associated. Using the MIRA data, every spike-specific TCR was mapped to the spike region that the TCR reacted to and assigned to either a CD4 or a CD8 class. Log10-transformed breadth and depth values were compared by one-way ANOVA with Sidak's multiple comparisons tests. This is the immuneACCESS table as TCRdb keeps it, with only in-frame sequences that have V and J called. A part of the clones is gone; compared with another copy, unresolved V genes explain less than half, and the rest is unexplained. The DNA was the basis for D and trimming; V, J and clone size are from that table. The sample records 150,000 to 200,000 clones, approximately 92% of which are singletons. The top ten clones comprise about 10% of the sample.

This sample's time point label indicates: baseline before first vaccination. Vaccinee samples were obtained from the UK trials COV001 and COV002, which included a single-blind randomized controlled phase 2/3 trial of AZD1222 (ChAdOx1 nCoV-19) in healthy adults. Trial participant PBMC samples were collected at day 0 and day 28 after the second dose for TCRbeta chain sequencing. In regard to this clone: Its cognate antigen has yet to be identified. The input lacks base qualities; no much larger clone sits a single base away.

The V and J ends are trimmed by 5 bases and 3 bases, leaving 13 bases between them. The CDR3 goes from the cysteine to the phenylalanine over 15 residues. The entry retains the CDR3 DNA only, 45 bases that are in frame from base 1. The germline V gene (reference sequence) gives CDR1 as SEHNR and CDR2 as FQNEAQ. The receptor chain draws on TRBV7-9 and TRBJ2-2; the D call could be TRBD1 or TRBD2, with each sharing 6 bases. Sequencing was performed on peripheral blood, taken on day 0 of AZD1222 vaccination. This TCR derives from an adult in good health. CDR3 sequence: CASSPLGGDTGELFF. The DNA reads TGTGCCAGCAGCCCCCTGGGGGGCGACACCGGGGAGCTGTTTTTT.